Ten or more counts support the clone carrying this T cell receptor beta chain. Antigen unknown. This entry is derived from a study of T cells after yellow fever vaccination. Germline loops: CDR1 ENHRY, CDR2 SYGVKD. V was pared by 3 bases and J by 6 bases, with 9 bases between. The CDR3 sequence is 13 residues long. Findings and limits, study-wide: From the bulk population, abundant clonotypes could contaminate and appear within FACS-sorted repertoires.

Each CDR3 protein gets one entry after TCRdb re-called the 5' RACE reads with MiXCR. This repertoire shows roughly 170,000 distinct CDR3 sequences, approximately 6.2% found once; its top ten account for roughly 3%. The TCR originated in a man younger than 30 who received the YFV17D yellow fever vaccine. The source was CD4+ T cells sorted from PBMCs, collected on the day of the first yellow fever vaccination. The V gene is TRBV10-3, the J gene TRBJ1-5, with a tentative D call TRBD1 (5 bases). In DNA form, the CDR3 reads TGTGCCATCAGTGATGGCGGGGGTCAGCCCCAGCATTTT. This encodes CAISDGGGQPQHF.